This T cell receptor beta chain stems from a study of blood T cell repertoires in COVID-19. In the study overall: The United States, Italy and Spain supplied acute and convalescent COVID-19 samples. T cells, B-cell-depleted T cells, or PBMCs supplied cDNA or gDNA.

Enrollment of patients from Seattle took place during active infection, with longitudinal follow-up. Using immunoSEQ multiplex PCR, the repertoire was profiled, and TCRdb retains in-frame clones only, with some absent. Of 150,000 or so clones detected, around 91% appear once; the ten largest clones hold 13%. V lost 4 bases, J lost 5 bases, and 7 bases stayed unmatched. This CDR3 spans 14 amino acids. Germline V CDR1 and CDR2: SGDLS, YYNGEE. The clonotype was recovered from a man aged 18 to 35 with COVID-19, enrolled during active disease. The sequencing input was peripheral blood. This rearrangement joins TRBV9 to TRBJ2-3, with TRBD2 matching over 7 bases. This CDR3 is CASSPGGGEDTQYF. In DNA, the CDR3 is TGTGCCAGCAGCCCGGGCGGGGGAGAAGATACGCAGTATTTT.